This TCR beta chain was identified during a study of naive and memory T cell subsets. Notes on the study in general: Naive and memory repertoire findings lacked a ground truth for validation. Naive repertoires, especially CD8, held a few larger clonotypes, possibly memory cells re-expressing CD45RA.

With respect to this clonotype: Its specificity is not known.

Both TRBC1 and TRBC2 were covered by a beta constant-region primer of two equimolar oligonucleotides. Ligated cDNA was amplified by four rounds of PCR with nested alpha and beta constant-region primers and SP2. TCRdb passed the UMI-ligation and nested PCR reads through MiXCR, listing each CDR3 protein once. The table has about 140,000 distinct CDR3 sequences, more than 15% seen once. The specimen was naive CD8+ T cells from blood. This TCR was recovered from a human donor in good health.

Written as DNA, the CDR3 is TGTGCCACCAGCAAGCCGGGACAGGAAGCTTTCTTT. It is translated as CATSKPGQEAFF. This sequence joins TRBV15 and TRBJ1-1; 7 bases match TRBD1. Trimming cost V 4 bases and J 8 bases; bases outside gene matches: 4. The CDR3 is 12 residues long. Germline CDR1 is LNHNV and CDR2 is YYDKDF (reference sequence).